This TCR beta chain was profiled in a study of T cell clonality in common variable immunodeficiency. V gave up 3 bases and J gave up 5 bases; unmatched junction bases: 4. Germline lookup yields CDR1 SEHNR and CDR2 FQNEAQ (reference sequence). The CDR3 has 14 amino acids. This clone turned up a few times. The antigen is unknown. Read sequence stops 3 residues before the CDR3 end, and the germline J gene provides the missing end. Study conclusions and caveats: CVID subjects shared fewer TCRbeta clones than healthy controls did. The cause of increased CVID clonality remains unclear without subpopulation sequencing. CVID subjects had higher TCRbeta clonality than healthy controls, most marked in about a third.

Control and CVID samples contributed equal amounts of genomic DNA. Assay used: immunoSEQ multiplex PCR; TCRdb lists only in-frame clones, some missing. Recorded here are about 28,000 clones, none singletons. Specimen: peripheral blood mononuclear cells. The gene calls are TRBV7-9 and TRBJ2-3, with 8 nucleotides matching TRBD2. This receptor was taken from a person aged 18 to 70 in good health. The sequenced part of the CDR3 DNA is TGTGCCAGCAGCTTGACGGGGGGGATAGATACG. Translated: CASSLTGGIDT. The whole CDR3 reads CASSLTGGIDTQYF.